These T cell receptor beta chains were read from a single sample in a study of OX40 agonist ivuxolimab in advanced cancers. The protocol was immunoSEQ multiplex PCR, while the TCRdb copy is restricted to in-frame clones and leaves out a portion. Among 35,000 or so clones listed, 84% were seen once. The material sequenced was CD4+ or CD8+ T cells sorted from blood, taken in a trial of the OX40 agonist ivuxolimab. Every receptor here comes from an adult with an advanced solid tumor such as melanoma, head and neck, liver or kidney cancer. The CDR3 runs from the conserved cysteine through the conserved F or W. The order of the fields is CDR3 length, D gene, clone size, J gene, V gene, CDR3 protein. D genes are given only for firm matches. Clone size is not always given. Where it is, it says once, few, many or a class for expanded clones.

15 - few TRBJ1-2 TRBV6-1 CASSVGTGPNYGYTF
15 - - TRBJ2-3 TRBV5-5 CASSLTGSDPDTQYF
13 - - TRBJ2-7 TRBV5-4 CASSRDLAYEQYF
16 - - TRBJ2-1 TRBV7-6 CASCSTIADGTNEQFF
19 TRBD1 - TRBJ1-5 TRBV6-1 CASSESGQGAVVGWQPQHF
16 TRBD2 - TRBJ2-5 TRBV28 CASSLGGGGQQETQYF
14 - - TRBJ2-7 TRBV7-2 CASSLDRVAYEQYF
16 - - TRBJ2-7 TRBV7-6 CASSLAFGSSSYEQYF
14 - few TRBJ1-1 TRBV7-9 CASSRDSLNTEAFF
16 TRBD2 - TRBJ2-3 TRBV5-1 CASSLDRAGWTDTQYF
12 TRBD2 - TRBJ2-7 TRBV29-1 CSVIAGVLEQYF
15 TRBD1 - TRBJ2-3 TRBV5-1 CASSFRGRGTDTQYF
15 - once TRBJ1-2 TRBV28 CASSLPLQGWYGYTF
12 - - TRBJ2-6 TRBV5-4 CASSLWANVLTF
13 - - TRBJ2-5 TRBV18 CASSRTDQETQYF
17 TRBD2 - TRBJ2-7 TRBV18 CASSPPGLAGVIYEQYF
13 - - TRBJ2-2 TRBV6-1 CASSAHGVGELFF
16 TRBD2 - TRBJ2-1 TRBV15 CATSRGKVAGDNEQFF
14 - - TRBJ2-1 TRBV4-3 CASSQALYVAEQFF
14 TRBD1 - TRBJ1-5 TRBV10-1 CASSRGTGAAPQHF
15 TRBD2 - TRBJ2-7 TRBV28 CASSYIAGEGYEQYF
16 - - TRBJ1-1 TRBV4-2 CASSQDSGDLNTEAFF